Each of the 10 T cell receptor beta chains below was sequenced from the same sample in a study of vaccination effects on CD4 cells after COVID-19 (dated by TCRdb to 2021 to 2024). The library came from the immunoSEQ multiplex PCR assay. TCRdb obtained this table from immuneACCESS and retained in-frame rearrangements with V and J assigned. These tables miss some clones; where compared with another copy, unresolved V genes account for less than half of the shortfall, and the remainder is unexplained. The sample table records about 19,000 clones; 70% of these occur just once. 16% of the sample lies in the top ten. Their recognized antigens are unknown. The ViraFEST assay stimulated PBMC with viral peptide pools and then used TCR sequencing to identify antigen-specific CD4+ T cell clonotypes by expansion. After 10 to 11 days of culture, CD4+ T cells were isolated with the EasySep CD4+ T cell isolation kit.

The specimen comprised CD4+ T cells from PBMCs cultured with HCoV-229E spike peptides, sampled before COVID-19 vaccination. Explained via the paper, the cell subset or site label denotes: HCoV-229E spike overlapping peptide pool stimulation. The receptors shown here come from a human donor who received a COVID-19 vaccine.

This clone was observed a few times. This rearrangement joins TRBV10-1 to TRBJ2-5; D gene ambiguous. Deletions cut 1 base from V and 7 bases from J, with 10 bases between. Germline V gene data show CDR1 as WNHNN and CDR2 as SYGVQD (reference sequence). CDR3 length: 13 amino acids. CDR3 loop: CASSEYSLGTQYF. The CDR3 DNA reads as TGCGCCAGCAGTGAGTACAGTCTCGGGACCCAGTACTTC.

The gene calls are TRBV7-8 and TRBJ2-1; 8 nucleotides agree with TRBD2. The CDR3 spans 20 residues. With V trimmed by 2 bases and J by 1 base, 16 bases remained unmatched. Germline V gene data show CDR1 as SGHVS and CDR2 as FQNEAQ. The DNA of the CDR3 is TGTGCCAGCAGCTTATTCCGAGCGGGAGTCTCCCTTAGGTCCTACAATGAGCAGTTCTTC. This codes for CASSLFRAGVSLRSYNEQFF. Full variable domain (missing parts from reference TRBV7-8 and TRBJ2-1): GAGVSQSPRYKVAKRGQDVALRCDPISGHVSLFWYQQALGQGPEFLTYFQNEAQLDKSGLPSDRFFAERPEGSVSTLKIQRTQQEDSAVYLCASSLFRAGVSLRSYNEQFFGPGTRLTVL.

This clone has only a few counts. The rearrangement links TRBV7-9 to TRBJ1-6; D unresolved. Germline V lookup: CDR1 SEHNR, CDR2 FQNEAQ (reference sequence). V lost 0 bases to trimming and J lost 10 bases, with 7 bases between them. The CDR3 sequence is 13 residues long. Here the CDR3 reads CASSLASLSPLHF. Here the CDR3 DNA reads TGTGCCAGCAGCTTAGCGTCGTTATCACCCCTCCACTTT.

The chain has TRBV18 and TRBJ1-1; D gene ambiguous. In germline, CDR1 is KGHSH, CDR2 LQKENI. V shed 8 bases and J shed 0 bases, with 10 bases lying between them. This CDR3 has 13 residues. This CDR3 reads CASLMGLNTEAFF. The CDR3, as DNA: TGTGCCAGCCTAATGGGGTTGAACACTGAAGCTTTCTTT.

This clone appeared a few times. The chain carries TRBV3-1 (or the pseudogene TRBV3-2) and TRBJ1-3; TRBD1 might be the D (5 bases). Trimming took 0 bases from V and 0 from J, leaving 12 bases between them. CDR3 length: 17 residues. Germline V lookup: CDR1 LGHDT, CDR2 YNNKEL (reference sequence). CDR3 sequence (DNA): TGTGCCAGCAGCCAAGATCGGGACGTCCTCTCTGGAAACACCATATATTTT. Amino acids: CASSQDRDVLSGNTIYF.

V is TRBV18 and J is TRBJ2-4, with D maybe TRBD1 (6 bases). Germline assignment: CDR1 KGHSH and CDR2 LQKENI. The CDR3 has 15 residues. V was trimmed by 4 bases and J by 1 base, leaving 11 bases between them. The CDR3 sequence is CASSLGQRAKNIQYF. DNA of the CDR3: TGTGCCAGCTCACTAGGACAGAGGGCCAAAAACATTCAGTACTTC.

Only a few counts were recorded for this clone. The chain links TRBV27 to TRBJ1-5, with no clear D. CDR1 MNHEY and CDR2 SMNVEV come from the germline V gene (reference sequence). Trimming took off 5 bases at V and 7 bases at J, with 18 bases between the two ends. The CDR3 consists of 15 residues. The CDR3 DNA sequence: TGTGCCAGCAGTCCCGGACGGATCCCCGGGCAGCCCCAGCATTTT. Its translation is CASSPGRIPGQPQHF.

The CDR3 bases are TGTGCCAGCAGCTCCTATCGTACGGGACAGGGGGCGTACGAGCAGTACTTC. Residues: CASSSYRTGQGAYEQYF. This chain uses TRBV7-9 with TRBJ2-7, with 12 nucleotides matching TRBD1. The length of the CDR3 is 17 residues. Looked up from germline, CDR1 is SEHNR and CDR2 is FQNEAQ (reference sequence). J was trimmed by 4 bases and V by 4 bases; bases with no gene match: 11.

This chain connects TRBV6-1 to TRBJ1-2; 10 nucleotides align to TRBD1. The CDR3 length is 15 residues. From germline, CDR1 is MNHNS and CDR2 SASEGT. The V gene end was trimmed by 3 bases and the J gene end by 3 bases; junction bases not matched to a gene: 4. The CDR3 nucleotides are TGTGCCAGCAGTGACCGACAGGGGGCCGACTATGGCTACACCTTC. Amino acid sequence: CASSDRQGADYGYTF.

Written as DNA, the CDR3 is TGTGCCAGCACCCAGTCGGAAGGCAGTTTCTACGAGCAGTACTTC. This translates into CASTQSEGSFYEQYF. The V and J genes are TRBV11-2 and TRBJ2-7; D gene unclear. CDR1 and CDR2 from the germline V gene are SGHAT and FQNNGV. Trimming took 7 bases from V and 3 from J, leaving 19 bases between them. The CDR3 runs to 15 residues.